This is a list of T cell receptor beta chains from one sample in a study of a mutant IDH1 vaccine in newly diagnosed glioma. Sequencing used immunoSEQ multiplex PCR; TCRdb keeps in-frame clones, though not all of them. The data hold about 62,000 clones, with roughly four fifths observed a single time. These receptors are not linked to any known antigen. The sample in question was PBMCs, obtained from a glioma patient whose treatment included an IDH1 peptide vaccine. The receptor set was obtained from a young man with glioma. The CDR3 runs from the conserved cysteine through the conserved F or W. Each record gives: CDR3 length, V gene, D gene, J gene, clone size, CDR3 protein, CDR3 DNA. A D gene is named only where the DNA matches it firmly. Clone size is not always given. Where it is, it says once, few, many or a class for expanded clones.

15,TRBV5-1,-,TRBJ2-1,-,CASSFLGGSNLVQFF,TGCGCCAGCAGCTTCCTCGGGGGCAGCAATCTCGTTCAGTTCTTC
14,TRBV7-6,-,TRBJ2-7,-,CASSPFPKDYEQYF,TGTGCCAGCAGCCCCTTCCCCAAGGACTACGAGCAGTACTTC
18,TRBV7-9,TRBD1,TRBJ1-6,-,CASSPSTAGGFGNSPLHF,TGTGCCAGCAGCCCGAGCACGGCAGGGGGCTTCGGTAATTCACCCCTCCACTTT
14,TRBV30,-,TRBJ2-3,-,CAWAGTAYTDTQYF,TGTGCCTGGGCCGGGACTGCCTACACAGATACGCAGTATTTT
16,TRBV4-1,TRBD1,TRBJ2-2,-,CASSPQTGENTGELFF,TGCGCCAGCAGCCCCCAGACAGGGGAGAACACCGGGGAGCTGTTTTTT
16,TRBV5-1,TRBD1,TRBJ1-4,-,CASSYGQAGRGEKLFF,TGCGCCAGCAGCTATGGACAGGCTGGGCGGGGTGAAAAACTGTTTTTT
12,TRBV7-9,-,TRBJ2-5,-,CASGLGVETQYF,TGTGCCAGTGGTTTAGGGGTAGAGACCCAGTACTTC
16,TRBV9,-,TRBJ2-3,-,CASSPQSGGPTDTQYF,TGTGCCAGCAGCCCTCAGTCGGGGGGCCCTACAGATACGCAGTATTTT
12,TRBV5-1,-,TRBJ2-7,-,CASVNEYYEQYF,TGCGCCAGCGTGAACGAGTACTACGAGCAGTACTTC
17,TRBV13,TRBD1,TRBJ2-5,-,CASSPSYRDRGKETQYF,TGTGCCAGCAGCCCAAGTTACCGGGACAGGGGGAAAGAGACCCAGTACTTC
16,TRBV27,TRBD1,TRBJ2-1,-,CASSRLQGAPDNEQFF,TGTGCCAGCAGTCGGCTCCAGGGGGCTCCAGACAATGAGCAGTTCTTC
15,TRBV2,-,TRBJ2-2,-,CASEARTENTGELFF,TGTGCCAGCGAGGCTCGGACAGAGAACACCGGGGAGCTGTTTTTT
14,TRBV7-8,-,TRBJ1-2,-,CASSLGAGRDGYTF,TGTGCCAGCAGCTTAGGGGCGGGGCGTGATGGCTACACCTTC
15,TRBV5-1,-,TRBJ2-1,-,CASRLMDSSYNEQFF,TGCGCCAGCAGATTGATGGACAGCTCCTACAATGAGCAGTTCTTC
13,TRBV10-2,-,TRBJ1-1,-,CASTPGIGAEAFF,TGCGCCAGCACTCCAGGGATAGGGGCTGAAGCTTTCTTT
12,TRBV7-9,-,TRBJ1-2,-,CASSLNREGYTF,TGTGCCAGCAGCTTAAACAGGGAGGGCTACACCTTC
12,TRBV2,-,TRBJ2-1,-,CASKVLGDEQFF,TGTGCCAGCAAGGTTCTAGGCGATGAGCAGTTCTTC
15,TRBV18,-,TRBJ1-1,-,CASSPLGDGNTEAFF,TGTGCCAGCTCACCACTAGGGGACGGCAACACTGAAGCTTTCTTT
15,TRBV19,TRBD2,TRBJ2-1,-,CASIRGGSGLDEQFF,TGTGCCAGTATCCGGGGAGGGAGTGGTTTGGATGAGCAGTTCTTC
14,TRBV2,-,TRBJ1-6,-,CASSVGSNNSPLHF,TGTGCCAGCAGTGTGGGCAGTAATAATTCACCCCTCCACTTT
16,TRBV9,-,TRBJ2-6,-,CASSVVQYSGANVLTF,TGTGCCAGCAGCGTAGTACAGTACTCTGGGGCCAACGTCCTGACTTTC
17,TRBV18,TRBD1,TRBJ1-2,-,CASSRETPGQVFYGYTF,TGTGCCAGCTCACGGGAGACCCCGGGACAGGTCTTCTATGGCTACACCTTC
15,TRBV2,-,TRBJ2-7,-,CASSPRDLFADEQYF,TGTGCCAGCAGCCCCAGGGACCTCTTCGCAGACGAGCAGTACTTC
14,TRBV7-8,-,TRBJ1-2,-,CASSHSPVNYGYTF,TGTGCCAGCAGCCACAGTCCAGTAAACTATGGCTACACCTTC
13,TRBV6-6,-,TRBJ1-1,few,CASSSSGVREAFF,TGTGCCAGCAGTTCATCAGGCGTAAGAGAAGCTTTCTTT
12,TRBV6-6,-,TRBJ2-2,-,CASSYATGELFF,TGTGCCAGCAGTTATGCGACCGGGGAGCTGTTTTTT
14,TRBV18,-,TRBJ1-3,once,CASSTSDSGNTIYF,TGTGCCAGCTCAACAAGCGACTCTGGAAACACCATATATTTT
15,TRBV6-4,TRBD2,TRBJ2-3,-,CASSDSTSGGDTQYF,TGTGCCAGCAGTGACTCGACTAGCGGGGGAGATACGCAGTATTTT
14,TRBV4-2,-,TRBJ2-5,-,CASSQHGGQETQYF,TGTGCCAGCAGCCAACACGGTGGGCAAGAGACCCAGTACTTC
16,TRBV15,-,TRBJ2-2,-,CATSRFEGANTGELFF,TGTGCCACCAGCAGATTTGAGGGGGCGAACACCGGGGAGCTGTTTTTT
15,TRBV6-6,-,TRBJ2-7,-,CASSRGGQSGYEQYF,TGTGCCAGCAGTAGGGGAGGACAGTCGGGCTACGAGCAGTACTTC
16,TRBV5-4,TRBD1,TRBJ2-2,-,CASRNGQERNTGELFF,TGTGCCAGCAGAAACGGACAGGAGAGGAACACCGGGGAGCTGTTTTTT
16,TRBV2,-,TRBJ1-3,-,CASSVGIGGKRNTIYF,TGTGCCAGCAGTGTTGGTATCGGGGGCAAAAGAAACACCATATATTTT
16,TRBV4-2,TRBD1,TRBJ2-5,-,CASSHSPGQGGETQYF,TGTGCCAGCAGCCACTCTCCGGGACAGGGAGGGGAGACCCAGTACTTC
15,TRBV28,-,TRBJ2-3,-,CASSARGPRTDTQYF,TGTGCCAGCAGTGCCAGGGGCCCGCGCACAGATACGCAGTATTTT
17,TRBV7-8,-,TRBJ1-3,-,CASSLGGWGPSGNTIYF,TGTGCCAGCAGCTTAGGCGGATGGGGGCCCTCTGGAAACACCATATATTTT
15,TRBV5-1,-,TRBJ1-6,-,CASSLGPGENSPLHF,TGCGCCAGCAGCTTGGGGCCAGGGGAGAATTCACCCCTCCACTTT
17,TRBV5-1,TRBD2,TRBJ2-5,-,CASSLALLAGLQETQYF,TGCGCCAGCAGCTTGGCCCTTCTAGCGGGGCTACAAGAGACCCAGTACTTC
15,TRBV7-9,-,TRBJ1-4,-,CASSLRESGNEKLFF,TGTGCCAGCAGCTTACGCGAGAGTGGAAATGAAAAACTGTTTTTT
15,TRBV28,TRBD2,TRBJ2-7,-,CASTPGVAGGREQYF,TGTGCCAGCACCCCAGGAGTAGCGGGGGGGCGTGAGCAGTACTTC
13,TRBV5-1,-,TRBJ1-2,-,CASSLDGVLSYTF,TGCGCCAGCAGCTTGGACGGGGTTTTGAGCTACACCTTC
11,TRBV29-1,-,TRBJ2-7,-,CSVDVGNEQYF,TGCAGCGTTGATGTGGGCAACGAGCAGTACTTC
16,TRBV5-1,TRBD2,TRBJ2-1,once,CASSLGGLAGGNEQFF,TGCGCCAGCAGCTTGGGTGGACTAGCGGGGGGCAATGAGCAGTTCTTC
12,TRBV7-9,-,TRBJ1-1,few,CASSPDYGWAFF,TGTGCCAGCAGCCCGGATTACGGTTGGGCTTTCTTT
16,TRBV2,-,TRBJ1-2,-,CASSDRDIMTSSGYTF,TGTGCCAGCAGTGACAGGGACATCATGACTAGCTCTGGCTACACCTTC
14,TRBV6-5,-,TRBJ1-2,-,CASTKTGINYGYTF,TGTGCCAGCACTAAGACAGGCATCAACTATGGCTACACCTTC
16,TRBV5-1,TRBD1,TRBJ1-2,-,CASSLSTQGQVYGYTF,TGCGCCAGCAGCTTGTCCACCCAGGGACAGGTCTATGGCTACACCTTC
20,TRBV7-4,-,TRBJ1-5,-,CASSLTPGSGDPPSNQPQHF,TGTGCCAGCAGCTTAACCCCTGGGTCAGGGGACCCCCCTAGCAATCAGCCCCAGCATTTT
16,TRBV28,-,TRBJ2-1,-,CASSLRGTKIYNEQFF,TGTGCCAGCAGTTTACGTGGGACGAAGATCTACAATGAGCAGTTCTTC
14,TRBV7-8,-,TRBJ1-1,-,CASTPGQIGTEAFF,TGTGCCAGCACCCCCGGGCAGATCGGCACTGAAGCTTTCTTT
15,TRBV30,TRBD1,TRBJ1-2,-,CAWSFPGQGTYGYTF,TGTGCCTGGAGTTTTCCGGGACAGGGAACCTATGGCTACACCTTC
14,TRBV29-1,-,TRBJ1-2,-,CSVEGGARGHGYTF,TGCAGCGTTGAAGGTGGAGCCAGGGGCCACGGCTACACCTTC